The clone carrying this T cell receptor beta chain was recorded a few times. As yet, its antigen is unknown. The data derive from a study of beta chain features in type 1 diabetes. Study overall: Cell yields, gender and age were similar in healthy donors and patients. Investigators examined roughly 99,000,000 sorted cells across all samples. Findings and caveats of the study: Whether HLA type influences TCRB rearrangement remained unresolved here. Patients with Type 1 diabetes showed moderately but significantly shorter TCRB CDR3s in all four CD4+ subsets.

Expressed TCRB transcripts were sequenced after all isolated RNA was converted to cDNA. Using immunoSEQ multiplex PCR, the repertoire was profiled, and TCRdb retains in-frame clones only, with some absent. The data hold roughly 50,000 clones, with roughly 40% observed a single time. Germline assignment: CDR1 SGDLS and CDR2 YYNGEE. With V trimmed by 4 bases and J by 6 bases, 12 bases remained unmatched. The CDR3 contains 17 residues. This sequence originates from a man aged 30 to 45 with type 1 diabetes. This chain uses TRBV9 with TRBJ2-2; 10 nucleotides line up with TRBD2. Material: Tregs from blood. The CDR3 is CASSPIASGRRAGELFF. The CDR3 DNA sequence: TGTGCCAGCAGCCCCATTGCTAGCGGGAGAAGGGCCGGGGAGCTGTTTTTT. Full variable domain (missing parts from reference TRBV9 and TRBJ2-2): DSGVTQTPKHLITATGQRVTLRCSPRSGDLSVYWYQQSLDQGLQFLIQYYNGEERAKGNILERFSAQQFPDLHSELNLSSLELGDSALYFCASSPIASGRRAGELFFGEGSRLTVL.